A single sample gave rise to the 13 T cell receptor beta chains below, sequenced in a study of T cell clones after liver transplantation. Here immunoSEQ multiplex PCR was the method, and the copy in TCRdb shows in-frame clones only, minus some. The table records over 50,000 clones, 70% to 85% of them present only once. The source material was CD4+ T cells from blood, sampled before liver transplant. These receptors were taken from a human donor who received a liver transplant.

This chain uses TRBV6-5 with TRBJ2-7, with 12 nucleotides matching TRBD1. Trimming cost V 6 bases and J 5 bases; bases outside gene matches: 8. Germline V gene data show CDR1 as MNHEY and CDR2 as SVGAGI. The CDR3 has 15 residues. The CDR3 DNA reads TGTGCCAGCAGCTCAACCGGGACAGGGGGCCACGAGCAGTACTTC. It specifies CASSSTGTGGHEQYF.

The rearrangement uses TRBV5-6 and TRBJ1-4; no clear D gene. The CDR3 contains 12 residues. Germline V lookup: CDR1 SGHDT, CDR2 YYEEEE. The V end was cut by 7 bases, the J end by 5 bases, with 9 bases between. The CDR3 loop is CASCRSNEKLFF. CDR3 DNA: TGTGCCAGCTGCCGGTCGAATGAAAAACTGTTTTTT.

The table lists this clone with a count of one. The gene calls are TRBV2 and TRBJ2-1; TRBD2 aligns across 7 bases. The trim removed 3 bases at V and 3 bases at J, leaving 5 bases unmatched. The CDR3 contains 15 residues. Germline V lookup: CDR1 SNHLY, CDR2 FYNNEI. The CDR3 protein is CASSEFPGGYNEQFF. The CDR3 region has the DNA TGTGCCAGCAGTGAGTTCCCGGGAGGCTACAATGAGCAGTTCTTC.

The chain employs TRBV18 and TRBJ2-1, with D maybe TRBD1 (6 bases). The CDR3 length is 16 residues. Trimming cost V 0 bases and J 4 bases, with 13 bases left between them. Germline V gives CDR1 KGHSH, CDR2 LQKENI. The CDR3 spells CASSPPVAGAYNEQFF. The CDR3 DNA follows: TGTGCCAGCTCACCACCGGTGGCAGGGGCTTACAATGAGCAGTTCTTC. The full variable domain, with the rest looked up from reference TRBV18 and TRBJ2-1, is NAGVMQNPRHLVRRRGQEARLRCSPMKGHSHVYWYRQLPEEGLKFMVYLQKENIIDESGMPKERFSAEFPKEGPSILRIQQVVRGDSAAYFCASSPPVAGAYNEQFFGPGTRLTVL.

The chain combines TRBV19 with TRBJ1-2, with TRBD1 as a possible D gene (5 bases). V was shortened by 3 bases and J by 7 bases, with 12 bases between the two germline ends. The CDR3 has 13 amino acids. CDR1 is LNHDA, CDR2 SQIVND, per germline (reference sequence). CDR3 in amino acids: CASSIGRDLGYTF. In DNA form, the CDR3 reads TGTGCCAGTAGTATCGGCAGGGATCTTGGCTACACCTTC.

The chain carries TRBV2 and TRBJ1-2; 8 nucleotides match TRBD1. The CDR3 contains 14 residues. J was trimmed by 4 bases and V by 3 bases; bases with no gene match: 4. The germline gives CDR1 SNHLY, CDR2 FYNNEI. The CDR3 loop is CASSEQGAVYGYTF. CDR3 nucleotides: TGTGCCAGCAGTGAGCAGGGGGCTGTCTATGGCTACACCTTC.

The chain recombines TRBV7-2 with TRBJ2-3; D is perhaps TRBD1 or TRBD2 (5 bases each). The CDR3 totals 15 residues. V was cut by 7 bases and J by 2 bases, with 16 bases left in between. Per germline, CDR1 SGHTA and CDR2 FQGNSA. The CDR3 loop reads CASTYPGTPTDTQYF. The CDR3 DNA is TGTGCCAGCACCTATCCTGGGACCCCCACAGATACGCAGTATTTT.

CDR3 loop: CASSDTNSNQPQHF. The CDR3 DNA reads TGTGCCAGCAGCGACACCAATAGCAATCAGCCCCAGCATTTT. This chain links TRBV7-2 with TRBJ1-5; no firm D call. The CDR3 is 14 residues long. Trimming took 5 bases from V and 0 from J, leaving 8 bases between them. Germline CDR1 and CDR2: SGHTA and FQGNSA. The full variable domain, rest sourced from reference TRBV7-2 and TRBJ1-5, is GAGVSQSPSNKVTEKGKDVELRCDPISGHTALYWYRQSLGQGLEFLIYFQGNSAPDKSGLPSDRFSAERTGGSVSTLTIQRTQQEDSAVYLCASSDTNSNQPQHFGDGTRLSIL.

The rearrangement uses TRBV4-3 and TRBJ2-7; D gene uncertain. This CDR3 comprises 14 residues. CDR1 and CDR2 (germline): LGHNA, YSLEER. Trimming took off 0 bases at V and 2 bases at J, with 8 bases between the two ends. CDR3 DNA: TGCGCCAGCAGCCAAGACATCCAGACCTACGAGCAGTACTTC. This sequence encodes CASSQDIQTYEQYF.

A single count supports this clone. The chain links TRBV28 to TRBJ2-1; D call uncertain. Trimming shortened V by 6 bases and J by 6 bases, and 18 bases separated the two germline ends. CDR3 length: 15 amino acids. The germline gives CDR1 MDHEN, CDR2 SYDVKM. The CDR3 DNA follows: TGTGCCAGCAGGAGTTCTGGCGCGACCCCCAATGAGCAGTTCTTC. Amino acid sequence: CASRSSGATPNEQFF.

The chain couples TRBV18 to TRBJ2-5, with D maybe TRBD1 (6 bases). Between the trimmed V and J ends, which lost 1 base and 4 bases, there was a span of 16 bases. This CDR3 comprises 16 residues. Germline-derived CDR1 and CDR2 are KGHSH and LQKENI. Written as DNA, the CDR3 is TGTGCCAGCTCACCACGAGGTAACAGGGAGATAGAGACCCAGTACTTC. Translation: CASSPRGNREIETQYF.

This chain links TRBV2 with TRBJ2-4; the D call may be TRBD1 or TRBD2 (6 bases each). This CDR3 is 18 amino acids long. V gave up 5 bases and J gave up 4 bases, with 24 bases separating them. Germline V gene lookup returns CDR1 SNHLY and CDR2 FYNNEI. The CDR3 reads CASSPNSGGPIGKNIQYF. The CDR3 DNA reads TGTGCCAGCAGTCCTAACAGTGGGGGGCCCATCGGAAAAAACATTCAGTACTTC.

The V gene is TRBV5-6, the J gene TRBJ1-1; no definite D call. Deletions cut 0 bases from V and 4 bases from J, with 7 bases between. The germline CDR1 and CDR2 sequences are SGHDT and YYEEEE. This CDR3 is built from 13 residues. The CDR3 sequence: CASSLGSATEAFF. The CDR3 DNA follows: TGTGCCAGCAGCTTGGGGAGCGCCACTGAAGCTTTCTTT.